The rows below give T cell receptor beta chains drawn from one sample of a study of T cells after posttransplantation cyclophosphamide. Repertoires were generated with immunoSEQ multiplex PCR, while TCRdb's copy carries only in-frame clones and drops some. The sample includes thousands of clones, 90% to 95% of them seen just once. The sequencing input was CD4+ T cells sorted from bone marrow. Receptors originate from a woman aged 55-70 years in good health, CMV-negative, and a related stem cell transplant donor. The CDR3 runs from the conserved cysteine through the conserved F or W. D genes are given only for firm matches. The listing skips clone size in some rows; elsewhere it reads once, few, many or a size class.

d_call: TRBD2
j_call: TRBJ2-2
clone_size: once
v_call: TRBV6-1
cdr3_aa: CAEAGGQGGELFF
cdr3_nt: TGTGCCGAAGCGGGGGGGCAGGGCGGGGAGCTGTTTTTT

d_call: TRBD2
j_call: TRBJ2-3
clone_size: .
v_call: TRBV30
cdr3_aa: CAWSLTSGIIDTQYF
cdr3_nt: TGTGCCTGGAGTCTAACTAGCGGGATAATCGATACGCAGTATTTT

d_call: .
j_call: TRBJ2-3
clone_size: .
v_call: TRBV9
cdr3_aa: CASSVVTGTDTQYF
cdr3_nt: TGTGCCAGCAGCGTAGTTACAGGCACAGATACGCAGTATTTT

d_call: .
j_call: TRBJ2-2
clone_size: .
v_call: TRBV5-4
cdr3_aa: CASSLAAGGSTGELFF
cdr3_nt: TGTGCCAGCAGCTTGGCAGCAGGGGGGTCCACCGGGGAGCTGTTTTTT

d_call: TRBD1
j_call: TRBJ2-3
clone_size: .
v_call: TRBV2
cdr3_aa: CASLSGQASTDTQYF
cdr3_nt: TGTGCCAGCCTGTCCGGACAGGCCTCCACAGATACGCAGTATTTT

d_call: .
j_call: TRBJ2-2
clone_size: .
v_call: TRBV7-3
cdr3_aa: CASSLDPGINTGELFF
cdr3_nt: TGTGCCAGCAGCTTAGACCCGGGTATCAACACCGGGGAGCTGTTTTTT

d_call: .
j_call: TRBJ2-7
clone_size: .
v_call: TRBV5-4
cdr3_aa: CASSLGHGDYEQYF
cdr3_nt: TGTGCCAGCAGCTTGGGTCACGGGGACTACGAGCAGTACTTC

d_call: TRBD1
j_call: TRBJ2-7
clone_size: .
v_call: TRBV6-5
cdr3_aa: CASSPTGGPYEQYF
cdr3_nt: TGTGCCAGCAGCCCGACAGGGGGCCCCTACGAGCAGTACTTC

d_call: TRBD1
j_call: TRBJ2-7
clone_size: .
v_call: TRBV27
cdr3_aa: CASSASGTGGRYEQYF
cdr3_nt: TGTGCCAGCAGTGCCTCCGGGACAGGGGGCCGGTACGAGCAGTACTTC

d_call: .
j_call: TRBJ2-1
clone_size: .
v_call: TRBV21-1
cdr3_aa: CASSTESGGLSSYNEQFF
cdr3_nt: TGTGCCAGCAGCACCGAAAGCGGCGGCCTCAGCTCCTACAATGAGCAGTTCTTC

d_call: .
j_call: TRBJ1-1
clone_size: .
v_call: TRBV27
cdr3_aa: CASSFNRQNTEAFF
cdr3_nt: TGTGCCAGCAGTTTCAACAGGCAGAACACTGAAGCTTTCTTT

d_call: TRBD1
j_call: TRBJ2-3
clone_size: .
v_call: TRBV5-6
cdr3_aa: CASSAGTGSTDTQYF
cdr3_nt: TGTGCCAGCAGCGCGGGGACAGGAAGCACAGATACGCAGTATTTT

d_call: TRBD1
j_call: TRBJ1-4
clone_size: .
v_call: TRBV30
cdr3_aa: CAWSVLGQGNYKLFF
cdr3_nt: TGTGCCTGGAGTGTATTAGGACAGGGGAATTATAAACTGTTTTTT

d_call: .
j_call: TRBJ1-1
clone_size: .
v_call: TRBV6-5
cdr3_aa: CASSQTGQKAFF
cdr3_nt: TGTGCCAGCAGCCAGACAGGACAGAAAGCTTTCTTT

d_call: .
j_call: TRBJ2-2
clone_size: .
v_call: TRBV19
cdr3_aa: CASSIASALTGELFF
cdr3_nt: TGTGCCAGTAGTATAGCTTCCGCACTTACCGGGGAGCTGTTTTTT

d_call: .
j_call: TRBJ1-4
clone_size: .
v_call: TRBV1
cdr3_aa: CTNPTRRHEKLFF
cdr3_nt: TGCACCAATCCGACTCGCCGACATGAAAAACTGTTTTTT

d_call: .
j_call: TRBJ2-3
clone_size: .
v_call: TRBV2
cdr3_aa: CASRQVTDTQYF
cdr3_nt: TGTGCCAGCAGACAAGTCACAGATACGCAGTATTTT